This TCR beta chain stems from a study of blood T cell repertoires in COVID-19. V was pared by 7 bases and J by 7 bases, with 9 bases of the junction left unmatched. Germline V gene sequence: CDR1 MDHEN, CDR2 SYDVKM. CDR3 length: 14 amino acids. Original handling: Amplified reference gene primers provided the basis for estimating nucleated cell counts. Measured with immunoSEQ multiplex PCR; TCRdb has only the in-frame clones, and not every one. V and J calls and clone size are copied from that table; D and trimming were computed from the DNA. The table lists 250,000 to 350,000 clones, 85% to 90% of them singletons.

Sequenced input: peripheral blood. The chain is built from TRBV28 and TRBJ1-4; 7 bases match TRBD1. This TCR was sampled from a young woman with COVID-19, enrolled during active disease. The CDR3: CASNTRQGGEKLFF. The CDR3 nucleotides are TGTGCCAGCAATACGAGACAGGGAGGTGAAAAACTGTTTTTT.